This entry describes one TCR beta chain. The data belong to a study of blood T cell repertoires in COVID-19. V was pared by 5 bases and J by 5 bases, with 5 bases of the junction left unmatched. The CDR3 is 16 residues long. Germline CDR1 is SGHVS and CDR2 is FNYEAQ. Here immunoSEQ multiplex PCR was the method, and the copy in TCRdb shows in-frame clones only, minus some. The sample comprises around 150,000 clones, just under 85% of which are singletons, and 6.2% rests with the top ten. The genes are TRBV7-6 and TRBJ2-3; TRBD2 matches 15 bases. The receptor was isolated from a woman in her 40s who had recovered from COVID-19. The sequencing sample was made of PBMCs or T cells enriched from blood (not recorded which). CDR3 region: CASSRGLAGGGDTQYF. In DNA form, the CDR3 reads TGTGCCAGCAGCAGGGGACTAGCGGGAGGTGGAGATACGCAGTATTTT.